One and the same sample provided the 27 T cell receptor beta chains below, sequenced in a study of identical twins. One entry per CDR3 protein, called by TCRdb with MiXCR from the 5' RACE reads. The sample consists of some 300,000 distinct CDR3 sequences, about 12% of them appearing once. The same data also contributed to another study, on yellow fever vaccine responses in identical twins.

The source material was CD8+ T cells sorted from blood. The receptor source for this set is a woman aged 18-29 years in good health.

This clonotype was observed a handful of times. CDR3: CASSDSVGDTDTQYF. The CDR3 coding sequence is TGTGCCAGCAGTGACTCGGTCGGAGACACAGATACGCAGTATTTT. The chain carries TRBV6-4 and TRBJ2-3; D ambiguous. Trimming pared 0 bases from V and 2 bases from J, leaving 9 bases between. CDR3 length equals 15 residues. CDR1 is MRHNA, CDR2 SNTAGT, per germline.

The chain recombines TRBV27 with TRBJ2-7, with D tentatively TRBD2 (6 bases). CDR1 and CDR2 from the germline V gene are MNHEY and SMNVEV (reference sequence). Trimming removed 4 bases from V and 3 bases from J, with 10 bases in between. CDR3 size: 13 residues. For the CDR3, the DNA is TGTGCCAGCAGTTCGGGACTCCTCTACGAGCAGTACTTC. This translates into CASSSGLLYEQYF.

The chain is built from TRBV4-1 and TRBJ2-1; D gene uncertain. The germline V gene has CDR1 MGHRA and CDR2 YSYEKL. V shed 0 bases and J shed 9 bases, with 18 bases lying between them. The CDR3 loop spans 16 amino acids. This CDR3 is CASSQDPRPVDSEQFF. The CDR3 region has the DNA TGCGCCAGCAGCCAAGATCCCAGGCCCGTAGATAGTGAGCAGTTCTTC.

This clonotype was observed a handful of times. The chain combines TRBV2 with TRBJ2-2; 7 bases are a match to TRBD1. The trim removed 3 bases at V and 2 bases at J, leaving 3 bases unmatched. CDR1 SNHLY and CDR2 FYNNEI come from the germline V gene. CDR3 length equals 15 residues. CDR3 bases: TGTGCCAGCAGTGAGGGGACAGTTAACACCGGGGAGCTGTTTTTT. Its protein product is CASSEGTVNTGELFF.

The J gene is TRBJ1-1, the V gene TRBV7-9; D not resolved. Germline values: CDR1 SEHNR, CDR2 FQNEAQ (reference sequence). CDR3 length: 12 amino acids. V was pared by 7 bases and J by 1 base, with 7 bases between. CDR3 in DNA: TGTGCCAGCAACAACAAGAACACTGAAGCTTTCTTT. Its protein product is CASNNKNTEAFF.

This clonotype was counted a few times. The chain recombines TRBV12-5 with TRBJ2-1; 10 nucleotides match TRBD2. V was clipped by 4 bases and J by 7 bases; unmatched bases: 10. This CDR3 is 16 amino acids long. Germline V gene data show CDR1 as LGHNT and CDR2 as FRNRAP. CDR3 region: CASGSHLAGVTNEQFF. DNA for the CDR3: TGTGCTAGTGGTTCTCACCTAGCGGGAGTTACTAATGAGCAGTTCTTC.

This clonotype was seen a few times. This rearrangement joins TRBV7-9 to TRBJ2-2; D is possibly TRBD2 (5 bases). V was shortened by 2 bases and J by 0 bases, with 10 bases between the two germline ends. The CDR3 has 16 amino acids. Germline V gives CDR1 SEHNR, CDR2 FQNEAQ (reference sequence). CDR3 region: CASSLSYGTNTGELFF. The CDR3, as DNA: TGTGCCAGCAGCTTATCGTACGGGACGAACACCGGGGAGCTGTTTTTT.

Notes on this clonotype: At one end the junction does not follow the germline gene, possibly because of a read error. This chain links TRBV28 with TRBJ2-1; TRBD2 aligns across 12 bases. In germline, CDR1 is MDHEN, CDR2 SYDVKM. The CDR3 sequence is 16 residues long. This chain's CDR3 is CASSIWTSGIYNEQFF. In DNA, the CDR3 is TGTGCCAGCAGTATATGGACTAGCGGGATCTACAATGAGCAGTTCTTC.

The V call is TRBV4-1, the J call TRBJ2-1; TRBD2 matches 7 bases. Germline CDR1 MGHRA, CDR2 YSYEKL. The CDR3 has 15 residues. After removal of 0 bases from V and 6 bases from J, the junction contained 5 bases not matched to a gene. The CDR3 DNA follows: TGCGCCAGCAGCCAAGAAGGCGGGAGCCTCAATGAGCAGTTCTTC. Encoded protein: CASSQEGGSLNEQFF.

This clonotype was seen more than once but under ten times. The chain combines TRBV6-5 with TRBJ1-1, with D uncertain. Trimming shortened V by 2 bases and J by 6 bases, and 10 bases separated the two germline ends. The germline V gene encodes CDR1 MNHEY and CDR2 SVGAGI. This CDR3 contains 13 residues. DNA of the CDR3: TGTGCCAGCAGTTACGGGGTAGGCGCTGAAGCTTTCTTT. Translation gives CASSYGVGAEAFF.

This chain uses TRBV20-1 with TRBJ2-5; D call uncertain. This CDR3 is 14 amino acids long. The germline V gene encodes CDR1 DFQATT and CDR2 SNEGSKA (reference sequence). Trimming stripped 3 bases from V and 0 bases from J, with 11 bases between. The CDR3 region is CSARMGNNQETQYF. Written as DNA, the CDR3 is TGCAGTGCTAGGATGGGAAATAACCAAGAGACCCAGTACTTC.

At least ten counts were recorded for this clonotype. The rearrangement joins TRBV5-1 to TRBJ1-2; 12 bases map to TRBD1. Germline assignment: CDR1 SGHRS and CDR2 YFSETQ. CDR3 length equals 18 residues. The J segment lost 2 bases and the V segment lost 0 bases, leaving 8 bases of the junction unmatched. CDR3 DNA: TGCGCCAGCAGCTTGGGACCGGGACAGGGGGCAAACAACTATGGCTACACCTTC. Translating it yields CASSLGPGQGANNYGYTF.

In its sample, this clonotype was seen a few times. The V gene is TRBV12-3 or TRBV12-4, the J gene TRBJ2-2, with TRBD2 matching over 9 bases. Trimming cost V 4 bases and J 6 bases; bases outside gene matches: 6. The CDR3 spans 15 residues. For the CDR3, the DNA is TGTGCCAGCAGTTGGGCGGGAGGGGTCGCCGGGGAGCTGTTTTTT. Protein product: CASSWAGGVAGELFF.

This sequence joins TRBV7-9 and TRBJ2-7; 7 bases line up with TRBD1. The CDR3 loop spans 14 amino acids. V gave up 1 base and J gave up 6 bases; unmatched junction bases: 6. CDR1 and CDR2 (germline): SEHNR, FQNEAQ (reference sequence). For the CDR3, the DNA is TGTGCCAGCAGCTTAGTACAGGGGCTCCCCGAGCAGTACTTC. The encoded protein is CASSLVQGLPEQYF.

This clonotype showed up many times. The chain has TRBV5-6 and TRBJ2-4; D is unclear. V lost 0 bases, J lost 0 bases, and 10 bases lay in between. The CDR3 is 16 amino acids. The germline V gene encodes CDR1 SGHDT and CDR2 YYEEEE. The CDR3 is CASSLDGRLAKNIQYF. In nucleotides, the CDR3 is TGTGCCAGCAGCTTGGATGGCAGATTAGCCAAAAACATTCAGTACTTC.

Only a few counts were recorded for this clonotype. The chain carries TRBV6-5 and TRBJ2-5; unclear D gene. V lost 4 bases and J 6 bases, leaving 21 bases between the germline ends. The CDR3 loop spans 16 amino acids. CDR1 and CDR2 (germline): MNHEY, SVGAGI. CDR3 region: CASSSDADAGWQTQYF. The CDR3 region has the DNA TGTGCCAGCAGTTCAGACGCGGACGCCGGTTGGCAGACCCAGTACTTC.

The chain uses TRBV7-9 and TRBJ2-3; 9 bases fit TRBD2. Germline V gives CDR1 SEHNR, CDR2 FQNEAQ (reference sequence). The CDR3 has 15 amino acids. Trimming took 4 bases from V and 4 from J; bases not matched to a gene: 6. The CDR3 region is CASSSLAGRADTQYF. CDR3 DNA: TGTGCCAGCAGCTCACTAGCGGGTCGAGCAGATACGCAGTATTTT.

This chain connects TRBV27 to TRBJ2-1, with 14 bases aligning to TRBD2. CDR1 and CDR2 from the germline V gene are MNHEY and SMNVEV (reference sequence). The V and J ends lost 5 bases and 5 bases, in that order; junction bases with no gene match: 2. The CDR3 loop spans 15 amino acids. The DNA for the CDR3 is TGTGCCAGCAGTATGGGACTAGCGGGAGACAATGAGCAGTTCTTC. As protein: CASSMGLAGDNEQFF.

This clonotype has a handful of counts. The chain links TRBV3-1 to TRBJ1-1; D ambiguous. Deletions cut 2 bases from V and 5 bases from J, with 3 bases between. This CDR3 is 11 amino acids long. Per germline, CDR1 LGHDT and CDR2 YNNKEL (reference sequence). The DNA for the CDR3 is TGTGCCAGCAGCCAATGGACTGAAGCTTTCTTT. Translated, it gives CASSQWTEAFF.

The gene calls are TRBV27 and TRBJ2-2; D may be TRBD1 (6 bases). The CDR3 sequence is 13 residues long. Germline CDR1 reads MNHEY; CDR2 reads SMNVEV (reference sequence). Trimming took off 6 bases at V and 6 bases at J, with 11 bases between the two ends. The CDR3 coding sequence is TGTGCCAGCAGGAGTACAGGGCCCGGGGAGCTGTTTTTT. Protein sequence: CASRSTGPGELFF.

This clonotype was seen more than once but under ten times. The V gene is TRBV7-6, the J gene TRBJ2-3; TRBD1 or TRBD2 may be the D gene (7 bases each). The germline CDR1 and CDR2 sequences are SGHVS and FNYEAQ. Trimming shortened V by 5 bases and J by 2 bases, and 17 bases separated the two germline ends. The CDR3 extends over 16 amino acids. The CDR3 reads CASSPSGGALTDTQYF. The CDR3 DNA reads TGTGCCAGCAGCCCCTCAGGGGGGGCCCTCACAGATACGCAGTATTTT. The variable domain in full, with the rest retrieved from reference TRBV7-6 and TRBJ2-3, is GAGVSQSPRYKVTKRGQDVALRCDPISGHVSLYWYRQALGQGPEFLTYFNYEAQQDKSGLPNDRFSAERPEGSISTLTIQRTEQRDSAMYRCASSPSGGALTDTQYFGPGTRLTVL.

This clonotype was found many times. V usage is TRBV7-6 and J usage is TRBJ1-1; no reliable D call. This CDR3 region has 13 residues. The germline CDR1 and CDR2 sequences are SGHVS and FNYEAQ. The ends were cut back, 1 base at V and 4 bases at J, with 7 bases in the middle. CDR3 DNA: TGTGCCAGCAGCTTAGGGTTCAGCACTGAAGCTTTCTTT. It encodes CASSLGFSTEAFF.

The V gene is TRBV20-1, the J gene TRBJ2-5, with 13 bases aligning to TRBD2. This CDR3 region has 15 residues. Trimming took 3 bases from V and 5 from J; bases not matched to a gene: 6. Per germline, CDR1 DFQATT and CDR2 SNEGSKA (reference sequence). In nucleotides, the CDR3 is TGCAGTGCTAGTACTAGCGGGGGGGCCAGGGAGACCCAGTACTTC. Translating it yields CSASTSGGARETQYF.

This chain connects TRBV7-9 to TRBJ1-1; no reliable D call. This CDR3 region has 14 residues. The V end lost 7 bases, the J end lost 10 bases, and 22 bases lay between the germline ends. Germline V CDR1 and CDR2: SEHNR, FQNEAQ (reference sequence). CDR3 protein: CASTEEPHLQPAFF. The CDR3 bases are TGTGCCAGCACCGAAGAGCCGCATTTGCAGCCAGCTTTCTTT.

The J gene is TRBJ2-5, the V gene TRBV13, with D possibly being TRBD1 (5 bases). The CDR3 is made up of 16 amino acids. The V end was cut by 0 bases, the J end by 1 base, with 12 bases between. The germline gives CDR1 PRHDT, CDR2 FYEKMQ (reference sequence). CDR3 residues: CASSLGGGAPQETQYF. The CDR3 nucleotides are TGTGCCAGCAGCTTAGGAGGTGGGGCTCCCCAAGAGACCCAGTACTTC.

This clonotype was seen more than once but under ten times. The chain couples TRBV28 to TRBJ2-1, with TRBD1 as a possible D gene (6 bases). Per germline, CDR1 MDHEN and CDR2 SYDVKM. The CDR3 spans 15 residues. V lost 7 bases, J lost 3 bases, and 16 bases lay in between. The CDR3 DNA reads TGTGCCAGCACTCCAGGGGTGAGGGTCTACAATGAGCAGTTCTTC. Its protein product is CASTPGVRVYNEQFF.

The chain uses TRBV12-3 or TRBV12-4 and TRBJ1-1, with D tentatively TRBD1 (5 bases). With 1 base removed from V and 7 bases from J, the gap between germline ends came to 10 bases. This CDR3 contains 13 residues. In DNA, the CDR3 is TGTGCCAGCAGTTTAGTCCAGGGCGGTGAAGCTTTCTTT. Its protein is CASSLVQGGEAFF.